Sequencing of this TCR beta chain was carried out in a study of blood T cell repertoires in COVID-19. Study in general: Whether acute or convalescent, the COVID-19 samples came from the United States, Italy and Spain. T cells, B-cell-depleted T cells, or PBMCs provided the cDNA or gDNA that served as material.

Only a few counts were recorded for this clone. The V and J ends lost 2 bases and 7 bases, in that order; junction bases with no gene match: 5. This CDR3 contains 15 residues. CDR1 MNHNS and CDR2 SASEGT come from the germline V gene. Assay: immunoSEQ multiplex PCR; the TCRdb copy retains only in-frame clones and omits some. Seen here are 300,000 to 400,000 clones, roughly 90% observed once, and the top ten hold 3.5% to 4%. The sample comprised peripheral blood. This chain links TRBV6-1 with TRBJ1-5, with TRBD1 matching 10 bases. This TCR was recovered from a woman between 45 and 60 years old with active or convalescent COVID-19. CDR3: CASSETGQGDQPQHF. For the CDR3, the DNA is TGTGCCAGCAGTGAAACAGGACAGGGGGACCAGCCCCAGCATTTT.